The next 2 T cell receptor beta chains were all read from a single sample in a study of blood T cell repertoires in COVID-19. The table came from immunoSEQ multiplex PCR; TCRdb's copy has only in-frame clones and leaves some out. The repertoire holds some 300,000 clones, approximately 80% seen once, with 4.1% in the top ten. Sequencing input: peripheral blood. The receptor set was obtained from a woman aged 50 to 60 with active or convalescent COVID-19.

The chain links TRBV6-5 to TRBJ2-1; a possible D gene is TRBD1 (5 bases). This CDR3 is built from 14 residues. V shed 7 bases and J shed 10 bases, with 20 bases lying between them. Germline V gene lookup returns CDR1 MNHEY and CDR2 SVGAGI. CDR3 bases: TGTGCCAGCATGCGGCCCCCATTACAGGTGGAGCAGTTCTTC. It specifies CASMRPPLQVEQFF.

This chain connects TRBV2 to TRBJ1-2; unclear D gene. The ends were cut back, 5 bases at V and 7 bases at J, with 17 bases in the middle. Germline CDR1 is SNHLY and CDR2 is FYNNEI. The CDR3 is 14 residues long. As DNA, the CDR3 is TGTGCCAGCAGTCCAGATCTCGCGGCGGGTGGCTACACCTTC. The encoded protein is CASSPDLAAGGYTF.